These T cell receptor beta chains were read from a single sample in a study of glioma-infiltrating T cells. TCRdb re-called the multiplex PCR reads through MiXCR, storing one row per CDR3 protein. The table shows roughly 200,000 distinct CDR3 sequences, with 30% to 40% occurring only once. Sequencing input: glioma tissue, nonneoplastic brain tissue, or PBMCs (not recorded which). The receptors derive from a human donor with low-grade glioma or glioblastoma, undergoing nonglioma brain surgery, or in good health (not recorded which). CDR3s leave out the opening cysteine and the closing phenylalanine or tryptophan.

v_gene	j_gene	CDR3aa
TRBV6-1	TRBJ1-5	ASRPGTGGRNQPQH
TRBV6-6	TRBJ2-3	ASSYSNDLGGTDTQY
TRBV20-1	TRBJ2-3	SARRTSGPPIDTQY
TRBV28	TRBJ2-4	ASGRDWKFLAKNIQY
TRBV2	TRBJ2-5	ASSVREFGTQY
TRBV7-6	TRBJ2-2	ACIRLPGLDRGLEGPGELF
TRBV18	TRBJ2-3	ASSPGNRLTDTQY
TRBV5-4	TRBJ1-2	ASSRDRFDYGYT
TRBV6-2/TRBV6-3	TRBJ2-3	ASSMDRGHAGDTQY
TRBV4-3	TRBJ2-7	ASSQERLAGGLSYEQY
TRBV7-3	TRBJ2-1	ASSQFSGSSFNEQF
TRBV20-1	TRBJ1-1	SANLDTEAF
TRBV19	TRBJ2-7	ASSKTSGRRSYEQY
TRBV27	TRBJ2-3	ASSLRGSNQDTQY
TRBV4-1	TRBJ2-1	ASNWDSGNEQF
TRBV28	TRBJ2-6	ASSPSGANVLT
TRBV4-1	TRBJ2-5	ASSQDGSLAGVLTQY
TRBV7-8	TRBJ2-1	ASTPRRLVASHEQF
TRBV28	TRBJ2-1	ASSLAGEGYNEQF
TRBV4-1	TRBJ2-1	ASSRGSLSAQF
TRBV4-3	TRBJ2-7	ASSQGLAVLYYEQY
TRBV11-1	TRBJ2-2	ATRTGRANTGELF
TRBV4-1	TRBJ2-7	ASSQEREQSYEQY
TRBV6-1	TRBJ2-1	ASIEGGSSYNGQF
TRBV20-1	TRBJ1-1	SARPSGGDTEAF
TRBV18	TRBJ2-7	ASSPSTDYEQY
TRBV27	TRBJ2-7	ASSFQGTNPYEQY
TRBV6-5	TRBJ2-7	ASSYARTFYDQY
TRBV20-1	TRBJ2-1	SAFSGGGNNSINEQF
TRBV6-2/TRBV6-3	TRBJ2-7	ASSYLGTGHYEQY
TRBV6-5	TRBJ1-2	ASSYSWDSYGYT
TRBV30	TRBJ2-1	AWSVGGMEF
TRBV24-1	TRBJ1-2	ATSRGSNYGYT
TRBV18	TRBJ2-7	ASSPLAGSSYEQY
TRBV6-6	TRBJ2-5	ASSYSRLGYQETQY
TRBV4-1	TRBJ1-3	ASSAQTGGSGNTIY
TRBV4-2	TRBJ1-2	ASSQRGRVDGYT
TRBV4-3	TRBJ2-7	AISQEWARGEQY
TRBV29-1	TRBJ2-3	SVEKEY
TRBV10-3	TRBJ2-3	AINRGSTDTQY
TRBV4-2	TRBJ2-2	ASSQGTSGAPGELF
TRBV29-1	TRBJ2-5	SVPPGQIQETQY
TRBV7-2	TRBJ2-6	ASSPSPGTGSSGANVLT
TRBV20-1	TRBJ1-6	SARALDSSYNSPLH
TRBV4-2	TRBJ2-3	ASSQQVQMRGSSTDTQY
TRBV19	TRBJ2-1	ASSILGRGYNEQF
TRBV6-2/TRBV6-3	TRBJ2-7	ASRGGPSYEQY
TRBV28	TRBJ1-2	ASSSGQESNGYT
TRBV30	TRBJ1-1	AWSLRRSTEAF
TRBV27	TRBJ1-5	ASSSIQGEPYSNQPQH
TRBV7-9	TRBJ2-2	ASRLNPGFANTGELF
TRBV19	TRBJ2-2	ASSVQTGELF
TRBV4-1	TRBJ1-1	ASSQPGRDTEAF
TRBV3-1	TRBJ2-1	ASRTGGPRDEQF
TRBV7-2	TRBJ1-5	ASSHRTGEGQPQH
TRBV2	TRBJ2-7	ASTLTDSYEQY
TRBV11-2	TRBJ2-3	ASSLADRGGDTQY
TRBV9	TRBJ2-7	ASSRAGGGYSYEQY
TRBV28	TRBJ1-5	ASIRGGGRINQPQH